This TCR beta chain originates from a study of T cells in narcolepsy. Only in-frame clones appear in the TCRdb table, and some are missing; sequencing was by immunoSEQ multiplex PCR. The sample consists of roughly 30,000 clones, over 65% of them appearing once. The CDR3 extends over 15 amino acids. Germline assignment: CDR1 SGHTA and CDR2 FQGNSA. Details on this clone: What it binds is not known. The junction departs from germline at one end; a sequencing error may be responsible. Other DNA sequences in the same sample also yield this CDR3.

Broader study findings: Same-patient CSF and blood CD4+ T cell clonotypes included HCRT-specific and TRIB2-specific autoreactive ones.

The V call is TRBV7-2, the J call TRBJ1-5, with 8 positions matching TRBD1. The sequenced sample consisted of memory (CD45RA-) CD4+ T cells from blood. The receptor was derived from a human donor in good health. CDR3 nucleotide sequence: TGCGCCAGCAGCAGAGACAGGGGTAGCAATCAGCCCCAGCATTTT. This translates into CASSRDRGSNQPQHF.